These 4 T cell receptor beta chains originate from one sample sequenced in a study of blood T cells in healthy people across ages (dated by TCRdb to about 2015). The library was obtained by 5' RACE. Instrument on record: Illumina HiSeq 2500. A second PCR of about 6 to 12 cycles was run with a J-beta primer mix and a sample-barcoded 5' primer. TCRdb reran the public reads through fastp at Q25 and MiXCR, keeping productive beta chains. Rows are combined by CDR3 protein, so each entry shows the most common genes and DNA. The table for this sample lists some 920,000 distinct CDR3 sequences; roughly 50% of them were counted only once. Together, the top ten hold about 20% of the sample. What was sequenced was blood. The origin of the receptors is a woman aged 60 to 75 in good health.

The chain combines TRBV15 with TRBJ2-7, with D possibly TRBD2 on 6 matching bases. The J call is doubtful: the DNA matches TRBJ2-5 better. Germline-derived CDR1 and CDR2 are LNHNV and YYDKDF (reference sequence). This CDR3 is built from 15 residues. The CDR3 reads CATSSARLSGETQYF. CDR3 nucleotide sequence: TGTGCCACCAGCTCTGCCCGGCTTAGCGGAGAGACCCAGTACTTC.

This clonotype was seen only a few times. V is TRBV19 and J is TRBJ1-2; D perhaps matches TRBD1 (5 bases). The germline CDR1 and CDR2 sequences are LNHDA and SQIVND (reference sequence). The CDR3 length is 16 residues. Trimming removed 6 bases at V and 4 bases at J, with 21 bases between. For the CDR3, the DNA is TGTGCCAGTAGACGCCCAGACAGAGCTCCCGTCTATGGCTACACCTTC. The encoded protein is CASRRPDRAPVYGYTF.

This chain uses TRBV20-1 with TRBJ2-3; D possibly corresponds to TRBD2 (6 bases). Germline V gene sequence: CDR1 DFQATT, CDR2 SNEGSKA (reference sequence). This CDR3 comprises 14 residues. Trimming took 4 bases from V and 2 from J, leaving 13 bases between them. Written as DNA, the CDR3 is TGCAGTGCTAAACTAGCCCACATCACAGATACGCAGTATTTT. Protein: CSAKLAHITDTQYF.

The rearrangement joins TRBV3-1 to TRBJ2-7; TRBD2 agrees at 7 bases. The ends lost 1 base at V and 5 bases at J; junction bases unmatched: 5. The CDR3 is 14 residues long. Germline V gene sequence: CDR1 LGHDT, CDR2 YNNKEL (reference sequence). This CDR3 reads CASSQVEGGDEQYF. The CDR3 region has the DNA TGTGCCAGCAGCCAAGTTGAGGGAGGGGACGAGCAGTACTTC.